The clone carrying this TCR beta chain was observed a handful of times. Its target is not known. The V gene's germline CDR1 is MNHEY and CDR2 SMNVEV (reference sequence). The germline V and J ends were trimmed by 5 bases and 6 bases, with 21 bases remaining between them. The CDR3 extends over 16 amino acids. Samples came from axillary lymph nodes draining the breast cancer. From the multiplex PCR reads, TCRdb called clonotypes with MiXCR, one entry per CDR3 protein. The profile shows fewer than 200,000 distinct CDR3 sequences, approximately 33% of them singletons. This specimen comes from a study of breast tumors, draining lymph nodes, adjacent tissues. Findings and caveats of the study: Data only fit, rather than demonstrated, lymph node origin of most tumor T cells. Compared with basal-like, luminal-like tumors shared significantly more repertoire with nontumor tissue. Tumor TCR diversity was below lymph nodes but above nontumor tissue.

The sequence was obtained from a female donor with breast cancer. Some clones in this sample may be carry-over from other donors' samples. This sequence joins TRBV27 and TRBJ2-3; possibly TRBD2 for D (7 bases). Source material: axillary lymph node tissue. CDR3 coding DNA: TGTGCCAGCAGTGCGGGCGGGGGCCCTCCAGCGGATACGCAGTATTTT. This translates into CASSAGGGPPADTQYF.